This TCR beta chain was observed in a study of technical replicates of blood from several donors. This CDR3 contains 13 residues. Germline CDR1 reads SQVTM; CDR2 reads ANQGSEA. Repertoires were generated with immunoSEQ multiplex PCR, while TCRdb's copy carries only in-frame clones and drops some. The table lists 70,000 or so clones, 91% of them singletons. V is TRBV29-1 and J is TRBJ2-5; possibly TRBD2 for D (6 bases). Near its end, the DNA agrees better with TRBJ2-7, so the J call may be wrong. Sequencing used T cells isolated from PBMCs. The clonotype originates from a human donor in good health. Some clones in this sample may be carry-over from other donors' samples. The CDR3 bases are TGCAGCGCCGCGGACTACAGCTCCTACGAGCAGTACTTC. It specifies CSAADYSSYEQYF.